In this sample, the clone carrying this TCR beta chain turned up a few times. The germline V and J ends were trimmed by 10 bases and 5 bases, with 17 bases remaining between them. The germline V gene encodes CDR1 MNHNY and CDR2 SVGAGI (reference sequence). This CDR3 contains 13 residues. As it was prepared, the TCRbeta library received unique molecular identifiers. TCRdb used MiXCR to reprocess the PCR reads, holding one entry per CDR3 protein. Here the sample spans about 230,000 distinct CDR3 sequences, approximately 9.7% being singletons. This entry belongs to a study of T-cell reconstitution after alpha-beta-depleted transplantation in children.

The source was PBMCs from the stem cell graft donor, collected from the stem cell graft. The clonotype originates from a human donor who donated a stem cell graft to a child with SCID. The chain has TRBV6-6 and TRBJ1-2; TRBD1 might be the D (6 bases). The CDR3 nucleotides are TGTGCCACCCGGGACACCAAGGGGTATGGCTACACCTTC. This sequence encodes CATRDTKGYGYTF.